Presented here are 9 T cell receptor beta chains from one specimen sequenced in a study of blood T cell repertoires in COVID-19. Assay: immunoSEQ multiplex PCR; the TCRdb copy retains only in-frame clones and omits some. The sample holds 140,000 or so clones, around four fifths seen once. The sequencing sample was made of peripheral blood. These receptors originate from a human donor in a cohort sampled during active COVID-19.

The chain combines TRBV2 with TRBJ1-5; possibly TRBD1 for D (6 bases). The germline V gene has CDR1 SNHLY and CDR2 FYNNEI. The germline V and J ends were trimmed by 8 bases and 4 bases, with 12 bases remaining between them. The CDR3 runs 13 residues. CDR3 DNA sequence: TGTGCCAGCGGGTACAGGGAGAATCAGCCCCAGCATTTT. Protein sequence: CASGYRENQPQHF. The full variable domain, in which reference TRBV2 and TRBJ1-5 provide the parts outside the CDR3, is EPEVTQTPSHQVTQMGQEVILRCVPISNHLYFYWYRQILGQKVEFLVSFYNNEISEKSEIFDDQFSVERPDGSNFTLKIRSTKLEDSAMYFCASGYRENQPQHFGDGTRLSIL.

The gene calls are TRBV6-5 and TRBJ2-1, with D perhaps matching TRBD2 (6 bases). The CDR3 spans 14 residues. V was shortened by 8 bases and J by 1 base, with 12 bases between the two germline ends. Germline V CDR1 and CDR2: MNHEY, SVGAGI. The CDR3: CASGGLNSYNEQFF. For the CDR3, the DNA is TGTGCCAGCGGGGGACTTAATTCCTACAATGAGCAGTTCTTC.

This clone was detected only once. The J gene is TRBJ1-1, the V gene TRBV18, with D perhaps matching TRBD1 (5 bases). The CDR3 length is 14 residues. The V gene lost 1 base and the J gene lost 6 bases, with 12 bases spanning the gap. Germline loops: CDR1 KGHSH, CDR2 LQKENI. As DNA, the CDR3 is TGTGCCAGCTCACCACAAGGGGCGGGGGCTGAAGCTTTCTTT. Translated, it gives CASSPQGAGAEAFF.

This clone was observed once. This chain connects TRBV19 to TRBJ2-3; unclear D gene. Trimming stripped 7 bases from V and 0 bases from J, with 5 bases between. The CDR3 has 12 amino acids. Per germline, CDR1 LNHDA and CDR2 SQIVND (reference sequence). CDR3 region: CASTSSTDTQYF. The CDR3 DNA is TGTGCCAGTACGAGTAGCACAGATACGCAGTATTTT. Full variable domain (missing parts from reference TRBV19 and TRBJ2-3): DGGITQSPKYLFRKEGQNVTLSCEQNLNHDAMYWYRQDPGQGLRLIYYSQIVNDFQKGDIAEGYSVSREKKESFPLTVTSAQKNPTAFYLCASTSSTDTQYFGPGTRLTVL.

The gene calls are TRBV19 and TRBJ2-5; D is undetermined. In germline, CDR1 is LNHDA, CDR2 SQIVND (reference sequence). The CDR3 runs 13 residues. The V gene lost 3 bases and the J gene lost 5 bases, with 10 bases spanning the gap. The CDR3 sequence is CASSIVLYETQYF. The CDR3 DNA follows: TGTGCCAGTAGTATTGTGCTCTATGAGACCCAGTACTTC.

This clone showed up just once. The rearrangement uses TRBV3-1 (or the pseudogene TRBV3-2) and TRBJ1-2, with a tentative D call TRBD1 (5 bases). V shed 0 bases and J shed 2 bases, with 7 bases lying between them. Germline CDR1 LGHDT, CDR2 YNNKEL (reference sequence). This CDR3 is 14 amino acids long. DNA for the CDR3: TGTGCCAGCAGCCAAGAGGCAGGGAACTATGGCTACACCTTC. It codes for CASSQEAGNYGYTF.

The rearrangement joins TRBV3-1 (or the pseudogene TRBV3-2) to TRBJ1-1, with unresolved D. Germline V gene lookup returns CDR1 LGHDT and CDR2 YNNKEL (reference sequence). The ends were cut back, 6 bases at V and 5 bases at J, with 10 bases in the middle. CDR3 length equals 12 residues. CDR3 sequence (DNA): TGTGCCAGCAGGTCCGCGGGAACTGAAGCTTTCTTT. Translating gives CASRSAGTEAFF.

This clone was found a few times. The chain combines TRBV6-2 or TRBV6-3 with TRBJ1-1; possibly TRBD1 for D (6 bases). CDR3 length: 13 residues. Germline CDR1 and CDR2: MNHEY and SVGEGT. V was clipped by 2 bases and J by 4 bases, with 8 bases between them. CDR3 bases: TGTGCCAGCAGTTACGAGACAGGCACTGAAGCTTTCTTT. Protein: CASSYETGTEAFF.

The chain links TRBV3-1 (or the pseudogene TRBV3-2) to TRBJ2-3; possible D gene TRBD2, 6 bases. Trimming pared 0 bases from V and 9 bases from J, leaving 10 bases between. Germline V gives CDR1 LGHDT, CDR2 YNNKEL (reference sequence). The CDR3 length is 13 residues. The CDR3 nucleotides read TGTGCCAGCAGCCAAGAGCGGGGTTCGACGCAGTATTTT. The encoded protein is CASSQERGSTQYF.